The 9 T cell receptor beta chains listed next were all sequenced from one sample in a study of cytomegalovirus exposure and HLA in healthy donors. PCR primers comprised 60 Vbeta and 13 Jbeta primers. Using immunoSEQ multiplex PCR, the repertoire was profiled, and TCRdb retains in-frame clones only, with some absent. The sample includes 160,000 or so clones, 82% of them seen just once. The sample comprised PBMCs. The receptors derive from a woman in her forties or fifties in good health and CMV-seropositive.

The CDR3 reads CASRTGGFKDEQYF. CDR3 nucleotides: TGTGCCAGCAGGACAGGGGGCTTCAAAGACGAGCAGTACTTC. This rearrangement joins TRBV2 to TRBJ2-7, with 10 bases aligning to TRBD1. Germline CDR1 reads SNHLY; CDR2 reads FYNNEI. This CDR3 is 14 amino acids long. V trimming: 6 bases; J trimming: 5 bases; junction bases outside the gene matches: 7.

This sequence joins TRBV9 and TRBJ1-2; weak D call: TRBD1 (5 bases). CDR1 is SGDLS, CDR2 YYNGEE, per germline. V was shortened by 3 bases and J by 4 bases, with 13 bases between the two germline ends. This CDR3 is built from 14 residues. The CDR3 DNA reads TGTGCCAGCAGCGCGGGGGAACAGCTCTATGGCTACACCTTC. The encoded protein is CASSAGEQLYGYTF. The whole variable domain, remainder taken from reference TRBV9 and TRBJ1-2, is DSGVTQTPKHLITATGQRVTLRCSPRSGDLSVYWYQQSLDQGLQFLIQYYNGEERAKGNILERFSAQQFPDLHSELNLSSLELGDSALYFCASSAGEQLYGYTFGSGTRLTVV.

The chain recombines TRBV7-9 with TRBJ2-7; possible D gene TRBD1, 5 bases. With 7 bases removed from V and 3 bases from J, the gap between germline ends came to 10 bases. The CDR3 contains 12 residues. CDR1 and CDR2 from the germline V gene are SEHNR and FQNEAQ (reference sequence). CDR3 in amino acids: CASTYDSYEQYF. The CDR3 nucleotides read TGTGCCAGCACCTACGACAGCTACGAGCAGTACTTC.

V usage is TRBV12-5 and J usage is TRBJ1-2, with D unclear. CDR1 and CDR2 from the germline V gene are LGHNT and FRNRAP. This CDR3 spans 14 amino acids. V was cut by 0 bases and J by 2 bases, with 7 bases left in between. Written as DNA, the CDR3 is TGTGCTAGTGGTTTGGTATCAGTGAACTATGGCTACACCTTC. Translated, it gives CASGLVSVNYGYTF.

The chain uses TRBV12-1 and TRBJ2-7; TRBD1 is the table's D call and was not checked against the DNA. TRBV12-1 is an annotated pseudogene. The CDR3 extends over 15 amino acids. CDR3 coding DNA: TGTGCCAGCAGCTTTATTTCCGACAGGGCCTACGAGCAGTACTTC. As protein: CASSFISDRAYEQYF.

This chain uses TRBV29-1 with TRBJ1-2; 12 nucleotides agree with TRBD1. CDR1 and CDR2 from the germline V gene are SQVTM and ANQGSEA. The CDR3 length is 14 residues. With 7 bases clipped from V and 7 bases from J, the junction kept 10 bases outside the gene matches. In DNA, the CDR3 is TGCAGCGCCCTCGAGGGACAGGGGGCATTTGGCTACACCTTC. Translation gives CSALEGQGAFGYTF.

This clone was seen only once. This rearrangement joins TRBV7-2 to TRBJ2-1; D not certain. Trimming pared 1 base from V and 9 bases from J, leaving 7 bases between. CDR3 size: 12 residues. Germline CDR1 is SGHTA and CDR2 is FQGNSA. CDR3 nucleotide sequence: TGTGCCAGCAGCTTAGGGTTACTTGAGCAGTTCTTC. Protein sequence: CASSLGLLEQFF.

The rearrangement joins TRBV10-1 to TRBJ2-1, with D maybe TRBD2 (5 bases). Trimming took 8 bases from V and 6 from J, leaving 23 bases between them. Per germline, CDR1 WNHNN and CDR2 SYGVQD (reference sequence). The CDR3 sequence is 16 residues long. CDR3 nucleotide sequence: TGCGCCAGCCCCGGGGTGAGTAGCCGGACCGTCAATGAGCAGTTCTTC. Protein: CASPGVSSRTVNEQFF.

The CDR3, as DNA: TGCAGCGCTATAACAGGGTACAATGAGCAGTTCTTC. Its protein is CSAITGYNEQFF. The rearrangement uses TRBV29-1 and TRBJ2-1; D perhaps matches TRBD1 (6 bases). This CDR3 contains 12 residues. In germline, CDR1 is SQVTM, CDR2 ANQGSEA. V lost 7 bases and J lost 4, with 11 bases in between.